The 27 T cell receptor beta chains presented below share a single source sample, sequenced in a study of blood T cell repertoires in COVID-19. Method: immunoSEQ multiplex PCR; TCRdb's copy keeps in-frame clones and lacks some. The sample has roughly 100,000 clones; roughly 72% are singletons. Sample: peripheral blood. These receptors were taken from a man aged 80 or over with acute or convalescent COVID-19.

This clone was recorded a few times. V and J are TRBV15 and TRBJ2-3; possibly TRBD1 for D (5 bases). Germline V gene sequence: CDR1 LNHNV, CDR2 YYDKDF (reference sequence). V gave up 5 bases and J gave up 5 bases, with 17 bases separating them. The CDR3 spans 15 residues. DNA for the CDR3: TGTGCCACCAGCGGAAGACAGTTCCGCGGAGATACGCAGTATTTT. This translates into CATSGRQFRGDTQYF.

The sample holds a few counts of this clone. The rearrangement joins TRBV4-3 to TRBJ1-5, with 8 bases fitting TRBD1. This CDR3 has 17 amino acids. J lost 5 bases, V lost 0 bases, and 9 bases had no gene match. The germline V gene encodes CDR1 LGHNA and CDR2 YSLEER. CDR3 nucleotide sequence: TGCGCCAGCAGCCAAGATTACGGGACAGGACATTATCAGCCCCAGCATTTT. It encodes CASSQDYGTGHYQPQHF.

The CDR3 here is CASSQVQENTEAFF. CDR3 coding DNA: TGTGCCAGCAGCCAAGTTCAGGAGAACACTGAAGCTTTCTTT. The chain employs TRBV14 and TRBJ1-1, with no clear D. From germline, CDR1 is SGHDN and CDR2 FVKESK. This CDR3 region has 14 residues. V dropped 1 base and J dropped 1 base, with 7 bases sitting between them.

The CDR3 DNA reads as TGTGCCAGCAGCGTAGCTGGACCGGGGATGCTCAATGAGCAGTTCTTC. As protein: CASSVAGPGMLNEQFF. The chain links TRBV9 to TRBJ2-1; maybe TRBD2 (5 bases). CDR3 size: 16 residues. V gave up 0 bases and J gave up 6 bases, with 16 bases separating them. Per germline, CDR1 SGDLS and CDR2 YYNGEE. The variable domain in full, with the rest retrieved from reference TRBV9 and TRBJ2-1, is DSGVTQTPKHLITATGQRVTLRCSPRSGDLSVYWYQQSLDQGLQFLIQYYNGEERAKGNILERFSAQQFPDLHSELNLSSLELGDSALYFCASSVAGPGMLNEQFFGPGTRLTVL.

The chain recombines TRBV5-1 with TRBJ1-2, with D perhaps matching TRBD1 (5 bases). Germline CDR1 SGHRS, CDR2 YFSETQ. The V gene lost 6 bases and the J gene lost 3 bases, with 21 bases spanning the gap. The CDR3 loop spans 16 amino acids. The CDR3 here is CASKGWEEIGHYGYTF. DNA for the CDR3: TGCGCCAGCAAGGGGTGGGAGGAAATTGGGCACTATGGCTACACCTTC.

V usage is TRBV28 and J usage is TRBJ1-1; the match to TRBD1 covers 8 bases. The CDR3 extends over 17 amino acids. Germline V gives CDR1 MDHEN, CDR2 SYDVKM. V lost 4 bases and J lost 2; bases outside the gene matches: 12. CDR3 nucleotides: TGTGCCAGCAGTTATCGTTTGGGGACAGGCGAAAACACTGAAGCTTTCTTT. Translating gives CASSYRLGTGENTEAFF.

The chain recombines TRBV28 with TRBJ2-1; 8 positions match TRBD2. The ends lost 5 bases at V and 6 bases at J; junction bases unmatched: 3. This CDR3 region has 13 residues. From germline, CDR1 is MDHEN and CDR2 SYDVKM. CDR3 sequence reads: CASSRLAPNEQFF. CDR3 bases: TGTGCCAGCAGTAGACTAGCGCCCAATGAGCAGTTCTTC.

J is TRBJ2-5 and V is TRBV3-1 (or the pseudogene TRBV3-2); 9 bases line up with TRBD1. Trimming removed 1 base from V and 7 bases from J; junction bases left unmatched: 7. The CDR3 is made up of 15 amino acids. CDR1 is LGHDT, CDR2 YNNKEL, per germline (reference sequence). The CDR3 nucleotides are TGTGCCAGCAGCCAAGGGACAGGGGATATTGGGACCCAGTACTTC. Its protein is CASSQGTGDIGTQYF.

CDR3 sequence reads: CASSQGQGSGNTIYF. The DNA for the CDR3 is TGTGCCAGCAGCCAAGGGCAGGGCTCCGGAAACACCATATATTTT. The chain combines TRBV3-1 (or the pseudogene TRBV3-2) with TRBJ1-3; D perhaps matches TRBD1 (5 bases). Looked up from germline, CDR1 is LGHDT and CDR2 is YNNKEL (reference sequence). V lost 1 base to trimming and J lost 4 bases, with 11 bases between them. The CDR3 has 15 amino acids.

This clone was observed a handful of times. This chain connects TRBV6-6 to TRBJ1-2; 10 positions agree with TRBD1. CDR3 length equals 13 residues. The ends lost 8 bases at V and 7 bases at J; junction bases unmatched: 7. From germline, CDR1 is MNHNY and CDR2 SVGAGI (reference sequence). CDR3 bases: TGTGCCAGCCGCGCCGGGACAGGGGCTGGCTACACCTTC. Encoded protein: CASRAGTGAGYTF.

The genes are TRBV18 and TRBJ2-3, with D tentatively TRBD2 (6 bases). Per germline, CDR1 KGHSH and CDR2 LQKENI. This CDR3 has 12 residues. V lost 3 bases and J 10 bases, leaving 11 bases between the germline ends. CDR3 sequence: CASSPSGGSQYF. In nucleotides, the CDR3 is TGTGCCAGCTCACCCTCCGGGGGATCGCAGTATTTT.

This clone is a singleton in its sample. V and J are TRBV5-1 and TRBJ2-7, with 11 bases aligning to TRBD2. This CDR3 region has 15 residues. The V segment lost 0 bases and the J segment 6 bases; nucleotides outside the gene matches: 5. The germline V gene encodes CDR1 SGHRS and CDR2 YFSETQ. CDR3 nucleotide sequence: TGCGCCAGCAGCTTGGGGGCTAGCGGGAGGACCGAGCAGTACTTC. Residues: CASSLGASGRTEQYF.

This clone was observed a few times. The chain is built from TRBV27 and TRBJ2-7; TRBD1 matches at 9 bases. CDR3 length: 14 amino acids. V dropped 6 bases and J dropped 2; count of bases not matched to a gene: 5. Germline V gives CDR1 MNHEY, CDR2 SMNVEV (reference sequence). The CDR3 DNA follows: TGTGCCAGCAGGTTGACAGGGGGGGCCTACGAGCAGTACTTC. Residues: CASRLTGGAYEQYF.

The chain recombines TRBV5-8 with TRBJ1-1; maybe TRBD1 (6 bases). The CDR3 totals 16 residues. V lost 3 bases to trimming and J lost 4 bases, with 19 bases between them. Germline-derived CDR1 and CDR2 are SGHTS and YDEGEE. The CDR3: CASSSGLYQGSTEAFF. Here the CDR3 DNA reads TGTGCCAGCAGCTCCGGTTTGTATCAGGGGTCCACTGAAGCTTTCTTT. Using reference TRBV5-8 and TRBJ1-1 for the parts outside the CDR3, the full variable domain is EAGVTQSPTHLIKTRGQQATLRCSPISGHTSVYWYQQALGLGLQFLLWYDEGEERNRGNFPPRFSGRQFPNYSSELNVNALELEDSALYLCASSSGLYQGSTEAFFGQGTRLTVV.

The rearrangement joins TRBV7-9 to TRBJ2-2; 7 positions agree with TRBD2. Germline CDR1 and CDR2: SEHNR and FQNEAQ (reference sequence). J lost 5 bases, V lost 7 bases, and 7 bases had no gene match. CDR3 size: 14 residues. The CDR3 DNA sequence: TGTGCCAGCACAGAAGCGGGAAAAACCGGGGAGCTGTTTTTT. Its translation: CASTEAGKTGELFF. Based on the CDR3 plus reference TRBV7-9 and TRBJ2-2, the full variable domain is DTGVSQNPRHKITKRGQNVTFRCDPISEHNRLYWYRQTLGQGPEFLTYFQNEAQLEKSRLLSDRFSAERPKGSFSTLEIQRTEQGDSAMYLCASTEAGKTGELFFGEGSRLTVL.

The chain employs TRBV12-3 or TRBV12-4 and TRBJ2-7; possibly TRBD2 for D (5 bases). CDR3 size: 13 residues. Trimming left V 3 bases short and J 1 base short, with 7 bases between. CDR3 nucleotides: TGTGCCAGCAGTTTTCAGCGGTCCTACGAGCAGTACTTC. It yields the protein CASSFQRSYEQYF.

This clone was seen at least ten times. V is TRBV6-5 and J is TRBJ1-2; 8 positions agree with TRBD1. V was pared by 5 bases and J by 5 bases, with 7 bases of the junction left unmatched. Germline lookup yields CDR1 MNHEY and CDR2 SVGAGI. The CDR3 totals 14 residues. CDR3 amino acids: CASSSRGLGYGYTF. In nucleotides, the CDR3 is TGTGCCAGCAGTAGCAGGGGGCTAGGGTATGGCTACACCTTC.

This chain links TRBV19 with TRBJ1-2; D remains unclear. Germline assignment: CDR1 LNHDA and CDR2 SQIVND (reference sequence). The CDR3 extends over 13 amino acids. Deletions cut 3 bases from V and 2 bases from J, with 7 bases between. The CDR3 loop is CASSMWENYGYTF. The CDR3 DNA follows: TGTGCCAGTAGTATGTGGGAGAACTATGGCTACACCTTC.

The chain couples TRBV6-1 to TRBJ2-4; possible D gene TRBD1, 5 bases. The CDR3 is 16 amino acids. The germline gives CDR1 MNHNS, CDR2 SASEGT. The V gene lost 0 bases and the J gene lost 3 bases, with 12 bases spanning the gap. For the CDR3, the DNA is TGTGCCAGCAGTGAAGCGCTAGGGGTGGGCAAAAACATTCAGTACTTC. Protein sequence: CASSEALGVGKNIQYF.

V is TRBV28 and J is TRBJ1-1; D not certain. CDR3 length: 15 amino acids. V dropped 5 bases and J dropped 0 bases, with 13 bases sitting between them. Per the germline V gene, CDR1 is MDHEN and CDR2 is SYDVKM. Here the CDR3 reads CASSPPTGMNTEAFF. CDR3 coding DNA: TGTGCCAGCAGTCCACCGACGGGTATGAACACTGAAGCTTTCTTT.

The chain carries TRBV7-6 and TRBJ2-7, with 8 positions matching TRBD1. The CDR3 is 13 residues long. CDR1 is SGHVS, CDR2 FNYEAQ, per germline. Trimming removed 5 bases from V and 6 bases from J; junction bases left unmatched: 6. DNA for the CDR3: TGTGCCAGCAGCGCAAGCACAGGGGGCGAGCAGTACTTC. Translation: CASSASTGGEQYF.

The chain recombines TRBV7-9 with TRBJ1-1; D call uncertain. Looked up from germline, CDR1 is SEHNR and CDR2 is FQNEAQ (reference sequence). The CDR3 is made up of 14 amino acids. V lost 0 bases and J 0 bases, leaving 5 bases between the germline ends. The CDR3: CASSLASVNTEAFF. CDR3 nucleotides: TGTGCCAGCAGCTTAGCGTCGGTGAACACTGAAGCTTTCTTT.

V and J are TRBV9 and TRBJ1-6; D is possibly TRBD1 (6 bases). The germline V gene has CDR1 SGDLS and CDR2 YYNGEE. Trimming took 0 bases from V and 4 from J, leaving 8 bases between them. This CDR3 has 15 amino acids. The CDR3 sequence: CASSVDGQYNSPLHF. Here the CDR3 DNA reads TGTGCCAGCAGCGTAGACGGACAGTATAATTCACCCCTCCACTTT.

The genes are TRBV28 and TRBJ1-2; 10 nucleotides match TRBD1. The CDR3 covers 16 residues. Losses at the gene ends were 6 bases for V and 0 bases for J; bases not matched to a gene: 7. Germline V lookup: CDR1 MDHEN, CDR2 SYDVKM. The CDR3 coding sequence is TGTGCCAGCAGGAGACAGGGGGCGCCTACTAACTATGGCTACACCTTC. It translates to CASRRQGAPTNYGYTF.

This clone was seen at least ten times. V is TRBV21-1 and J is TRBJ2-1; TRBD1 reflects the table's D call only, with no check against the DNA. TRBV21-1 has pseudogene status. The CDR3 has 17 residues. The CDR3 reads CARPEIFPTGGGDEQFF. The CDR3 DNA follows: TGTGCCCGCCCTGAGATATTCCCGACAGGGGGCGGGGATGAGCAGTTCTTC.

This clone qualifies as medium-sized. This chain joins TRBV3-1 (or the pseudogene TRBV3-2) and TRBJ2-1; TRBD2 agrees at 11 bases. The CDR3 is 16 residues long. V lost 3 bases and J lost 9; bases outside the gene matches: 10. Germline V gene data show CDR1 as LGHDT and CDR2 as YNNKEL (reference sequence). The CDR3 protein is CASSQAGTSGNLEQFF. The CDR3 DNA reads as TGTGCCAGCAGCCAGGCCGGGACTAGCGGAAACCTTGAGCAGTTCTTC.

The gene calls are TRBV19 and TRBJ1-4; D gene uncertain. Trimming cost V 5 bases and J 3 bases, with 10 bases left between them. This CDR3 spans 14 amino acids. CDR1 is LNHDA, CDR2 SQIVND, per germline (reference sequence). CDR3 in amino acids: CASSLDEANEKLFF. CDR3 DNA: TGTGCCAGTAGTCTTGATGAGGCTAATGAAAAACTGTTTTTT.